This record concerns one T cell receptor beta chain sequence. The data belong to a study of T cell changes during pregnancy in multiple sclerosis. Using immunoSEQ multiplex PCR, the repertoire was profiled, and TCRdb retains in-frame clones only, with some absent. The table records roughly 100,000 clones, roughly nine tenths of them present only once. This CDR3 comprises 15 residues. The V gene's germline CDR1 is SNHLY and CDR2 FYNNEI. J was trimmed by 4 bases and V by 6 bases; bases with no gene match: 11. The J gene is TRBJ1-1, the V gene TRBV2, with 7 positions matching TRBD1. The clonotype was recovered from a female donor with multiple sclerosis, enrolled in a pregnancy study. The sample was peripheral blood, taken before pregnancy. The CDR3 DNA reads as TGTGCCAGCAGATCAGAGACAGGGCGGACCACTGAAGCTTTCTTT. Protein sequence: CASRSETGRTTEAFF.